Below, one T cell receptor beta chain is given with its context. What it binds is unknown. The data are from a study of T cells in pancreatic ductal adenocarcinoma. Study findings and constraints: The resected pancreatic cancer cohort was biased toward the minority with early-stage disease. Unique clonotypes were roughly 8-fold more numerous in blood than in tumor. Mean clonality was around 0.11 in tumors and around 0.065 in blood, not significantly different. Comparisons of tumor and blood clonality may show falsely lower tumor diversity.

Germline V gene data show CDR1 as SGHNT and CDR2 as YENEEA. The trim removed 5 bases at V and 4 bases at J, leaving 7 bases unmatched. This CDR3 is built from 14 residues. No neoadjuvant therapy was given to the selected pancreatic ductal adenocarcinoma patients before their surgery. Clones were sequenced by immunoSEQ multiplex PCR, and TCRdb holds only the in-frame ones, with some missing. There are more than 2,500 clones in the sample; roughly 74% occur only once, and around 14% lies in the top ten. The rearrangement uses TRBV11-3 and TRBJ1-1; 7 nucleotides match TRBD1. Sequenced input: pancreatic tumor tissue. The clonotype was recovered from a human donor with pancreatic ductal adenocarcinoma. The CDR3 spells CASSEEGAGTEAFF. The CDR3 DNA is TGTGCCAGCAGCGAAGAGGGGGCCGGCACTGAAGCTTTCTTT.